The 19 T cell receptor beta chains below come from one sample, sequenced in a study of blood T cell repertoires in COVID-19. The data were produced by immunoSEQ multiplex PCR, yet TCRdb's version contains in-frame clones alone and is incomplete. This sample has some 65,000 clones, with over 75% found just once. The sample consisted of peripheral blood. All receptors come from an elderly man with acute or convalescent COVID-19.

V usage is TRBV15 and J usage is TRBJ1-1; 10 bases line up with TRBD1. Trimming at V came to 0 bases and at J to 10 bases, leaving 5 bases not matched to a gene. Germline CDR1 reads LNHNV; CDR2 reads YYDKDF (reference sequence). This CDR3 comprises 14 residues. The DNA of the CDR3 is TGTGCCACCAGCAGAGAAGGGAGACAGGGGGCAGCTTTCTTT. Translating gives CATSREGRQGAAFF.

This chain joins TRBV7-9 and TRBJ2-1, with 8 bases fitting TRBD2. The CDR3 runs to 15 residues. With V trimmed by 2 bases and J by 3 bases, 3 bases remained unmatched. Germline V lookup: CDR1 SEHNR, CDR2 FQNEAQ (reference sequence). The CDR3, as DNA: TGTGCCAGCAGCTTAATACTAGCGGTCTACAATGAGCAGTTCTTC. This translates into CASSLILAVYNEQFF.

This chain connects TRBV30 to TRBJ1-2; D unresolved. The CDR3 is 12 residues long. Germline CDR1 GTSNPN, CDR2 SVGIG (reference sequence). Trimming took 3 bases from V and 2 from J, leaving 7 bases between them. This chain's CDR3 is CAWSPLNYGYTF. The DNA for the CDR3 is TGTGCCTGGAGCCCATTGAACTATGGCTACACCTTC. Using reference TRBV30 and TRBJ1-2 for the parts outside the CDR3, the full variable domain is SQTIHQWPATLVQPVGSPLSLECTVEGTSNPNLYWYRQAAGRGLQLLFYSVGIGQISSEVPQNLSASRPQDRQFILSSKKLLLSDSGFYLCAWSPLNYGYTFGSGTRLTVV.

The chain has TRBV7-8 and TRBJ1-1; D might be TRBD1 (5 bases). The CDR3 runs to 16 residues. Germline lookup yields CDR1 SGHVS and CDR2 FQNEAQ. V shed 5 bases and J shed 2 bases, with 18 bases lying between them. The CDR3 DNA is TGTGCCAGCAGCCGCATGGGGGGGAATACAAACACTGAAGCTTTCTTT. This sequence encodes CASSRMGGNTNTEAFF. Combining the CDR3 with reference TRBV7-8 and TRBJ1-1 gives the whole variable domain GAGVSQSPRYKVAKRGQDVALRCDPISGHVSLFWYQQALGQGPEFLTYFQNEAQLDKSGLPSDRFFAERPEGSVSTLKIQRTQQEDSAVYLCASSRMGGNTNTEAFFGQGTRLTVV.

The chain carries TRBV2 and TRBJ2-2; 7 bases match TRBD1. Germline values: CDR1 SNHLY, CDR2 FYNNEI. The CDR3 covers 14 residues. The V segment lost 11 bases and the J segment 8 bases; nucleotides outside the gene matches: 14. The CDR3 protein is CALDRTTERGELFF. DNA of the CDR3: TGTGCCCTGGACAGGACAACAGAAAGGGGGGAGCTGTTTTTT. Based on the CDR3 plus reference TRBV2 and TRBJ2-2, the full variable domain is EPEVTQTPSHQVTQMGQEVILRCVPISNHLYFYWYRQILGQKVEFLVSFYNNEISEKSEIFDDQFSVERPDGSNFTLKIRSTKLEDSAMYFCALDRTTERGELFFGEGSRLTVL.

This chain uses TRBV6-6 with TRBJ2-7; the D is unclear. V dropped 4 bases and J dropped 5 bases, with 6 bases sitting between them. Germline lookup yields CDR1 MNHNY and CDR2 SVGAGI (reference sequence). The CDR3 is 11 amino acids. The CDR3 bases are TGTGCCAGCAGTTTACGGGACGAGCAGTACTTC. Translating gives CASSLRDEQYF.

This clone was counted only a few times. CDR3 residues: CAWSWADSLYGYTF. In DNA, the CDR3 is TGTGCCTGGAGTTGGGCAGATAGTCTCTATGGCTACACCTTC. The chain links TRBV30 to TRBJ1-2, with unresolved D. The ends were cut back, 2 bases at V and 4 bases at J, with 14 bases in the middle. The CDR3 length is 14 residues. Germline V gene sequence: CDR1 GTSNPN, CDR2 SVGIG (reference sequence).

The chain is built from TRBV19 and TRBJ2-7; D may be TRBD2 (6 bases). Trimming took 5 bases from V and 3 from J, leaving 17 bases between them. The CDR3 spans 15 residues. The germline gives CDR1 LNHDA, CDR2 SQIVND (reference sequence). Here the CDR3 reads CASSVTGTLFYEQYF. The DNA for the CDR3 is TGTGCCAGTAGTGTAACCGGGACTCTCTTCTACGAGCAGTACTTC.

CDR3 DNA sequence: TGTGCCAGCAGTGAGGGACAGGTGGAGACTGAAGCTTTCTTT. Residues: CASSEGQVETEAFF. The chain employs TRBV6-1 and TRBJ1-1; 8 positions agree with TRBD1. Germline V gene lookup returns CDR1 MNHNS and CDR2 SASEGT. The CDR3 is 14 amino acids. With V trimmed by 3 bases and J by 5 bases, 5 bases remained unmatched.

The chain uses TRBV5-1 and TRBJ2-7, with 8 bases that match TRBD2. Germline values: CDR1 SGHRS, CDR2 YFSETQ. The CDR3 spans 14 residues. Trimming at V came to 4 bases and at J to 0 bases, leaving 3 bases not matched to a gene. For the CDR3, the DNA is TGCGCCAGCAGCGAAGCGGGAGTCTCCTACGAGCAGTACTTC. Protein product: CASSEAGVSYEQYF.

The V and J genes are TRBV3-1 (or the pseudogene TRBV3-2) and TRBJ1-1, with TRBD1 matching over 7 bases. V lost 0 bases to trimming and J lost 1 base; unmatched junction nucleotides: 2. The CDR3 sequence is 15 residues long. Germline CDR1 reads LGHDT; CDR2 reads YNNKEL (reference sequence). CDR3 nucleotide sequence: TGTGCCAGCAGCCAAGAAGGGGGCAGGAACACTGAAGCTTTCTTT. Protein sequence: CASSQEGGRNTEAFF.

The chain employs TRBV19 and TRBJ1-4; no definite D call. Germline CDR1 reads LNHDA; CDR2 reads SQIVND (reference sequence). CDR3 length: 16 amino acids. Trimming took off 5 bases at V and 8 bases at J, with 21 bases between the two ends. This chain's CDR3 is CASSLAVTWTIEKLFF. The DNA of the CDR3 is TGTGCCAGTAGTCTCGCCGTGACGTGGACTATCGAAAAACTGTTTTTT.

This chain joins TRBV6-1 and TRBJ2-4, with 8 bases that match TRBD2. In germline, CDR1 is MNHNS, CDR2 SASEGT. J gave up 3 bases and V 1 base, and 11 bases lay outside the gene matches. The CDR3 consists of 18 residues. CDR3 nucleotide sequence: TGTGCCAGCAGTGAAGACCCCCCCGGGGGGGCCAGCAAAAACATTCAGTACTTC. Its protein product is CASSEDPPGGASKNIQYF.

The chain is built from TRBV3-1 (or the pseudogene TRBV3-2) and TRBJ2-7, with 8 bases identical to TRBD2. CDR1 and CDR2 (germline): LGHDT, YNNKEL (reference sequence). The CDR3 is 16 residues long. With 4 bases clipped from V and 4 bases from J, the junction kept 12 bases outside the gene matches. The CDR3 coding sequence is TGTGCCAGCAGCCCCCGACCGGGAGGGGGAACGTACGAGCAGTACTTC. Translated, it gives CASSPRPGGGTYEQYF.

The rearrangement links TRBV19 to TRBJ1-5; 9 bases map to TRBD1. Germline V lookup: CDR1 LNHDA, CDR2 SQIVND (reference sequence). The CDR3 has 18 amino acids. V was pared by 1 base and J by 4 bases, with 11 bases of the junction left unmatched. CDR3 bases: TGTGCCAGTAGTATAGGAACGGGACAGGGTGTAAGGAATCAGCCCCAGCATTTT. It encodes CASSIGTGQGVRNQPQHF.

The rearrangement uses TRBV19 and TRBJ1-1; D uncertain. The germline V and J ends were trimmed by 3 bases and 1 base, with 12 bases remaining between them. The CDR3 covers 15 residues. Germline V gene lookup returns CDR1 LNHDA and CDR2 SQIVND (reference sequence). CDR3 sequence (DNA): TGTGCCAGTAGTATTGGAGCCGGGAGGAACACTGAAGCTTTCTTT. It yields the protein CASSIGAGRNTEAFF.

This clone was found once. The chain uses TRBV11-3 and TRBJ2-3, with TRBD2 matching over 9 bases. The J segment lost 4 bases and the V segment lost 4 bases, leaving 9 bases of the junction unmatched. The germline gives CDR1 SGHNT, CDR2 YENEEA. The CDR3 runs 16 residues. The CDR3 DNA reads as TGTGCCAGCAGCTCCGGGACTAGCCGGAGTGCAGATACGCAGTATTTT. Translating it yields CASSSGTSRSADTQYF.

The J gene is TRBJ2-1, the V gene TRBV7-8; 7 nucleotides line up with TRBD1. Germline V gene lookup returns CDR1 SGHVS and CDR2 FQNEAQ. V lost 5 bases to trimming and J lost 5 bases; unmatched junction nucleotides: 9. This CDR3 has 15 amino acids. The CDR3 spells CASSTQGPFNNEQFF. CDR3 DNA sequence: TGTGCCAGCAGCACACAGGGGCCCTTCAACAATGAGCAGTTCTTC.

This clone was recorded a few times. The V call is TRBV28, the J call TRBJ2-5; 7 bases fit TRBD1. The CDR3 is 17 residues long. CDR1 is MDHEN, CDR2 SYDVKM, per germline. V lost 5 bases to trimming and J lost 4 bases; unmatched junction nucleotides: 16. For the CDR3, the DNA is TGTGCCAGCAGTCGTGGACGGGGACAGATCACCGGAGAGACCCAGTACTTC. It encodes CASSRGRGQITGETQYF.